The table lists the clone carrying this T cell receptor beta chain with a few counts. What it binds is not known. This specimen comes from a study of metastatic and nonmetastatic thyroid tumors. For the study at large: Patients with malignant and benign thyroid disease provided blood and tumor or nodule tissue, whose repertoires were compared. Study-wide points: Malignant thyroid tumors reportedly exceeded benign nodules significantly in TCR beta diversity, with the difference appearing in blood and tumor.

Patients had received no treatment of any kind before thyroid surgery. How the authors handled the data: Researchers built a distant-metastasis classifier for papillary thyroid cancer that drew on CDR3 differences across clinicopathological groups. TCRdb re-clonotyped the PCR reads via MiXCR. These V and J calls derive from TCRdb rather than the authors' analysis. Here the sample spans fewer than 40,000 clones, 15% to 20% being singletons. The sequencing input was tumor tissue. This receptor was taken from a female donor with papillary thyroid cancer or a benign thyroid nodule (not recorded which). Some clones in this sample may be carry-over from other donors' samples.

The CDR3 DNA reads as TGTGCCAGCAGCCCTACAACGATTGGACTAGCGGTAGCTTACGAGCAGTACTTC. It is translated as CASSPTTIGLAVAYEQYF. The genes are TRBV27 and TRBJ2-7; 10 bases line up with TRBD2. J lost 4 bases, V lost 6 bases, and 18 bases had no gene match. There are 18 residues in the CDR3. Germline loops: CDR1 MNHEY, CDR2 SMNVEV (reference sequence).